This T cell receptor (beta chain) is from a study of blood T cells in healthy people across ages. A second PCR of about 7 to 11 cycles used a sample-barcoded 5' primer and a J-beta primer mix. Every cDNA was tagged by a template-switch adaptor with 12 random nucleotides. MiXCR was run by TCRdb on the 5' RACE reads, yielding one entry per CDR3 protein. The sample lists about 780,000 distinct CDR3 sequences; 46% were seen once. Total RNA, at least 5 micrograms per sample, was extracted from PBMCs. This CDR3 is 12 amino acids long. The germline CDR1 and CDR2 sequences are WSHSY and SAAADI. V was shortened by 11 bases and J by 1 base, with 11 bases between the two germline ends. Findings and limits, study-wide: With age, beta diversity per million T cells declined roughly linearly, significantly by approximately 40. Higher naive T cell percentage went strongly together with higher TCR beta diversity.

Details on this clonotype: Its antigen is unidentified.

The receptor was derived from a man older than 75 in good health. The V and J genes are TRBV10-2 and TRBJ1-1, with D tentatively TRBD1 (6 bases). Sequencing was performed on blood. The CDR3 DNA reads as TGCGCCTCGGGGGGGGCGAACACTGAAGCTTTCTTT. Its protein is CASGGANTEAFF.